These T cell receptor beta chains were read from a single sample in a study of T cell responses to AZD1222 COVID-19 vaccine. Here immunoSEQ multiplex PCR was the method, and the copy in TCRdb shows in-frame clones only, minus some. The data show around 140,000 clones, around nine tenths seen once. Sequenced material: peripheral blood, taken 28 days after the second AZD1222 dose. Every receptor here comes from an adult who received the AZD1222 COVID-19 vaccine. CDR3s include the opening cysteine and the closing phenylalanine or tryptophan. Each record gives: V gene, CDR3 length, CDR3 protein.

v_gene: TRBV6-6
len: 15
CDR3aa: CASSTPPGRVNIQYF

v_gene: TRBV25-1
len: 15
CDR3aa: CASSKLERDTNEQFF

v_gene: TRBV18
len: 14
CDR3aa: CASSPPRVGSPLHF

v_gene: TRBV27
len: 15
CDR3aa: CASSLPGVSYNEQFF

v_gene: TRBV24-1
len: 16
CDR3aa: CATSDPGTVSYNEQFF

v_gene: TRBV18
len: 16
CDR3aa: CASSPGLAGPRNEQFF

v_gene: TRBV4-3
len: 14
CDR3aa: CASSQDLGTGELFF

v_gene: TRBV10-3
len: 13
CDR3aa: CAISESWDSEAFF

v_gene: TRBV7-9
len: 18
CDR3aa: CASSFWTSGGASYNEQFF

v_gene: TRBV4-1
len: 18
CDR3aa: CASSQEGNEGFYNSPLHF

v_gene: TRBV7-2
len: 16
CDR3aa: CASSEVAGGPHYEQYF